This entry features one TCR beta chain sequence. The antigen is undetermined. The CDR3 contains 15 residues. V was cut by 1 base and J by 3 bases, with 8 bases left in between. Germline loops: CDR1 SGDLS, CDR2 YYNGEE. Libraries were prepared by immunoSEQ multiplex PCR; TCRdb keeps only in-frame clonotypes and omits some of them. Here the sample table reports over 120,000 clones. The data stem from a study of T cell responses to AZD1222 COVID-19 vaccine. Whole-study results and caveats: Sampling captured repertoires only after the peak T cell response. The number of AZD1222 recipients seropositive at baseline was only 6 or 7. Among spike-specific TCRs, nearly half reportedly target unmutated variant regions. The span of vaccine-associated CD4 TCRs extended across spike, with dominance at 160-218 and 743-854.

The gene calls are TRBV9 and TRBJ2-6; no definite D call. This clonotype originated in an adult in good health. Material: peripheral blood. DNA for the CDR3: TGTGCCAGCAGCGTACACCGCGGTGGGGCCAACGTCCTGACTTTC. Its translation: CASSVHRGGANVLTF.